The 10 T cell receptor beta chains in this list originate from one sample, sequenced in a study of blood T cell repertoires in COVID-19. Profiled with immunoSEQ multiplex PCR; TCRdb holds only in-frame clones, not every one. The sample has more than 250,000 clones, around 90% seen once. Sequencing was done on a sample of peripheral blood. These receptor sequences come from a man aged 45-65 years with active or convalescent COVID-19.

CDR3 region: CASRSTANYGYTF. As DNA, the CDR3 is TGTGCCAGCAGGTCGACAGCTAACTATGGCTACACCTTC. The chain is built from TRBV28 and TRBJ1-2; perhaps TRBD1 as D (5 bases). The CDR3 loop spans 13 amino acids. Germline CDR1 and CDR2: MDHEN and SYDVKM. The V end was cut by 6 bases, the J end by 0 bases, with 8 bases between.

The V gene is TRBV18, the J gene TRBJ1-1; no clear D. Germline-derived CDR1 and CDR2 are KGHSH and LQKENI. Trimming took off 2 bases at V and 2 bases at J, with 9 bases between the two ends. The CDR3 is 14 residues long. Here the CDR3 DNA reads TGTGCCAGCTCACCAGGCGCAGGAAACACTGAAGCTTTCTTT. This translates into CASSPGAGNTEAFF.

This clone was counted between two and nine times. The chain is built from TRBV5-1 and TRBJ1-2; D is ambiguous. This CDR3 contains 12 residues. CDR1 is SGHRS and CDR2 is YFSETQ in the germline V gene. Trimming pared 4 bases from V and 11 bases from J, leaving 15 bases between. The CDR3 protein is CASSQDGGRYTF. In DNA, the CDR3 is TGCGCCAGCAGCCAGGACGGCGGGCGGTACACCTTC.

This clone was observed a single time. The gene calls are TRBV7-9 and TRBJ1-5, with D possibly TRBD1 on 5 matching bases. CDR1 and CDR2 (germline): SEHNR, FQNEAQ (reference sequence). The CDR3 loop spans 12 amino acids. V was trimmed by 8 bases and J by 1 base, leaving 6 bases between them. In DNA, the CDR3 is TGTGCCAGCCAGGGCAGCAATCAGCCCCAGCATTTT. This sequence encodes CASQGSNQPQHF.

The CDR3 sequence: CATARGAFGTGELFF. CDR3 in DNA: TGTGCCACCGCTCGGGGGGCCTTTGGCACCGGGGAGCTGTTTTTT. The chain uses TRBV6-5 and TRBJ2-2; possible D gene TRBD2, 7 bases. Germline V CDR1 and CDR2: MNHEY, SVGAGI. V was pared by 10 bases and J by 4 bases, with 19 bases between. The CDR3 spans 15 residues.

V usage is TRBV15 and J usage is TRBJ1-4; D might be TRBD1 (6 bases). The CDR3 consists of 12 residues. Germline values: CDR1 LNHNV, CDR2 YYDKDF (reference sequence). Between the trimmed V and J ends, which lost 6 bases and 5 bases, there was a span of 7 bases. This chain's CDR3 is CATRDRNEKLFF. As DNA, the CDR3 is TGTGCCACCAGGGACAGAAATGAAAAACTGTTTTTT.

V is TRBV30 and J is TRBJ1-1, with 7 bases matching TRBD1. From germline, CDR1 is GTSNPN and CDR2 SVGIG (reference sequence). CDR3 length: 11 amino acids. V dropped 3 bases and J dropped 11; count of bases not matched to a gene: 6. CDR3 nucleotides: TGTGCCTGGAGCCCGACAGGGATGGCTTTCTTT. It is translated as CAWSPTGMAFF.

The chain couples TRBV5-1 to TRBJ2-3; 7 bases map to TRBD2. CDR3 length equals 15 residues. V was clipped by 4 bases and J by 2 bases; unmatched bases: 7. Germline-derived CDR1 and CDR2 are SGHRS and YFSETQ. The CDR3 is CASSVVGGVTDTQYF. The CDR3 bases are TGCGCCAGCAGCGTCGTGGGAGGGGTCACAGATACGCAGTATTTT. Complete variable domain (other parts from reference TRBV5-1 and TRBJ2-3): KAGVTQTPRYLIKTRGQQVTLSCSPISGHRSVSWYQQTPGQGLQFLFEYFSETQRNKGNFPGRFSGRQFSNSRSEMNVSTLELGDSALYLCASSVVGGVTDTQYFGPGTRLTVL.

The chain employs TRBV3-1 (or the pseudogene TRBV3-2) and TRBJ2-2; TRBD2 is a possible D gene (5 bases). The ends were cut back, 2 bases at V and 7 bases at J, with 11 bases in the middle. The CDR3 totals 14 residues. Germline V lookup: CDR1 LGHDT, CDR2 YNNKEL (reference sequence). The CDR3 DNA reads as TGTGCCAGCAGCCAACCCGGGGTTGGCGGGGAGCTGTTTTTT. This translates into CASSQPGVGGELFF.

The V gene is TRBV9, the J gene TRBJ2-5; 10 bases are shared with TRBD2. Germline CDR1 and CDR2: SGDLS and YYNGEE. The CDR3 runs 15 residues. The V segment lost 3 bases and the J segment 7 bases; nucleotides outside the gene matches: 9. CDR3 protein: CASSAWTSGSRTQYF. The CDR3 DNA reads TGTGCCAGCAGCGCATGGACTAGCGGTTCTAGGACCCAGTACTTC.